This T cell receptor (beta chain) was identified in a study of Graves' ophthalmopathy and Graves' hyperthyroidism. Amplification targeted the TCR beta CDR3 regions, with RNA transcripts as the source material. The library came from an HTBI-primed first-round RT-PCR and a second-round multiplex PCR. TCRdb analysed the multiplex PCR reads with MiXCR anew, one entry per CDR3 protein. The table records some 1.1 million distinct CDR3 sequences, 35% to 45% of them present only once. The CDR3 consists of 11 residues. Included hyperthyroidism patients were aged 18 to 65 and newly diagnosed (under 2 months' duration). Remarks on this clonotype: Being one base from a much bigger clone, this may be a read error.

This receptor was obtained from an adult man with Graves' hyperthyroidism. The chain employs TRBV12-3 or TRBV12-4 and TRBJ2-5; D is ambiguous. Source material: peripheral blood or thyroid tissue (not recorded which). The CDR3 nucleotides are TGTACCAGCAGTTTAGGTCCGACCCACTACTTC. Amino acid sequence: CTSSLGPTHYF.